The clone carrying this T cell receptor beta chain was observed at least ten times. Sample time point: patch test 1, 2 weeks after DPC sensitization. The treatment is: therapeutic diphenylcyclopropenone sensitization with weekly scalp DPC. The data are from a study of human T cells and chemical hapten exposure. The CDR3 consists of 15 residues. Looked up from germline, CDR1 is LGHNA and CDR2 is YSLEER. Trimming removed 6 bases at V and 2 bases at J, with 13 bases between. Each CDR3 protein gets one entry after TCRdb re-called the RACE reads with MiXCR. The sample gives some 120,000 distinct CDR3 sequences, over 10% of which show up once; roughly 1.3% is in the top ten.

The gene calls are TRBV4-3 and TRBJ2-2, with D tentatively TRBD1 or TRBD2 (5 bases each). This TCR derives from a woman aged 45-65 years with alopecia areata. Some clones in this sample may be carry-over from other donors' samples. The input for sequencing was whole blood, taken in connection with sensitization to the hapten diphenylcyclopropenone (DPC). In nucleotides, the CDR3 is TGCGCCAGCAGTCCCTCGGGGCTTAACACCGGGGAGCTGTTTTTT. It specifies CASSPSGLNTGELFF.